One sample yielded the 10 T cell receptor beta chains listed below, sequenced in a study of T cell responses to AZD1222 COVID-19 vaccine. Sequenced by immunoSEQ multiplex PCR; TCRdb stores in-frame clones only, minus some. This sample has 95,000 to 100,000 clones, with roughly 84% found just once. This sample comprised peripheral blood, obtained 28 days after the second AZD1222 dose. The source is an adult who received the AZD1222 COVID-19 vaccine.

The V and J genes are TRBV7-2 and TRBJ1-2; 8 nucleotides agree with TRBD1. Germline CDR1 is SGHTA and CDR2 is FQGNSA. There are 15 residues in the CDR3. The V and J ends lost 1 base and 8 bases, in that order; junction bases with no gene match: 9. The CDR3 loop is CASSLGDRGPGGYTF. Here the CDR3 DNA reads TGTGCCAGCAGCTTAGGAGACAGGGGCCCAGGGGGCTACACCTTC.

This chain uses TRBV14 with TRBJ2-7; no firm D call. The CDR3 runs 11 residues. Per germline, CDR1 SGHDN and CDR2 FVKESK. Trimming pared 8 bases from V and 1 base from J, leaving 6 bases between. The CDR3: CASGHSYEQYF. CDR3 sequence (DNA): TGTGCCAGCGGTCATTCCTACGAGCAGTACTTC. Variable domain in full (rest from reference TRBV14 and TRBJ2-7): EAGVTQFPSHSVIEKGQTVTLRCDPISGHDNLYWYRRVMGKEIKFLLHFVKESKQDESGMPNNRFLAERTGGTYSTLKVQPAELEDSGVYFCASGHSYEQYFGPGTRLTVT.

The gene calls are TRBV24-1 and TRBJ2-1, with 14 bases identical to TRBD2. In germline, CDR1 is KGHDR, CDR2 SFDVKD. This CDR3 contains 19 residues. Trimming at V came to 7 bases and at J to 0 bases, leaving 10 bases not matched to a gene. The CDR3 bases are TGTGCCACCAGCAGGACTAGCGGGGGGCCAAGTAGCTCCTACAATGAGCAGTTCTTC. Its translation: CATSRTSGGPSSSYNEQFF.

The genes are TRBV6-2 or TRBV6-3 and TRBJ2-7; D unresolved. The CDR3 totals 16 residues. Germline CDR1 MNHEY, CDR2 SVGEGT. V was cut by 0 bases and J by 1 base, with 13 bases left in between. CDR3 sequence: CASSYSFNYPSYEQYF. CDR3 coding DNA: TGTGCCAGCAGTTACTCGTTTAACTACCCTTCCTACGAGCAGTACTTC.

This chain links TRBV7-9 with TRBJ1-6, with unresolved D. The germline V and J ends were trimmed by 1 base and 9 bases, with 13 bases remaining between them. Germline V gene data show CDR1 as SEHNR and CDR2 as FQNEAQ (reference sequence). The CDR3 spans 15 residues. Written as DNA, the CDR3 is TGTGCCAGCAGCTTAGGGAGAACAGACGGTTCACCCCTCCACTTT. It specifies CASSLGRTDGSPLHF. Using reference TRBV7-9 and TRBJ1-6 for the parts outside the CDR3, the full variable domain is DTGVSQNPRHKITKRGQNVTFRCDPISEHNRLYWYRQTLGQGPEFLTYFQNEAQLEKSRLLSDRFSAERPKGSFSTLEIQRTEQGDSAMYLCASSLGRTDGSPLHFGNGTRLTVT.

The chain links TRBV19 to TRBJ2-1, with TRBD1 matching over 7 bases. V shed 7 bases and J 6 bases; nucleotides not matched to a gene: 9. The CDR3 loop spans 14 amino acids. In germline, CDR1 is LNHDA, CDR2 SQIVND (reference sequence). CDR3 in amino acids: CASKESQGVNEQFF. CDR3 nucleotide sequence: TGTGCCAGTAAGGAGTCCCAGGGGGTCAATGAGCAGTTCTTC.

This chain connects TRBV5-1 to TRBJ2-5; 13 bases match TRBD2. Germline assignment: CDR1 SGHRS and CDR2 YFSETQ. V dropped 4 bases and J dropped 4; count of bases not matched to a gene: 4. This CDR3 has 15 residues. The CDR3 sequence is CASSTGTSGAETQYF. As DNA, the CDR3 is TGCGCCAGCAGCACAGGGACTAGCGGGGCAGAGACCCAGTACTTC.

The chain is built from TRBV18 and TRBJ1-1, with D unresolved. V was pared by 0 bases and J by 6 bases, with 11 bases between. This CDR3 is built from 14 residues. CDR1 and CDR2 from the germline V gene are KGHSH and LQKENI. This CDR3 is CASSPPAWVSEAFF. In nucleotides, the CDR3 is TGTGCCAGCTCACCACCGGCCTGGGTCTCTGAAGCTTTCTTT. The whole variable domain, remainder taken from reference TRBV18 and TRBJ1-1, is NAGVMQNPRHLVRRRGQEARLRCSPMKGHSHVYWYRQLPEEGLKFMVYLQKENIIDESGMPKERFSAEFPKEGPSILRIQQVVRGDSAAYFCASSPPAWVSEAFFGQGTRLTVV.

This sequence joins TRBV28 and TRBJ1-2; TRBD1 aligns across 8 bases. The CDR3 covers 15 residues. Germline CDR1 MDHEN, CDR2 SYDVKM. V was clipped by 6 bases and J by 8 bases; unmatched bases: 14. The CDR3 loop is CASRPRGQGPGGYTF. The DNA of the CDR3 is TGTGCCAGCAGGCCCCGTGGACAGGGCCCGGGGGGCTACACCTTC.

The chain uses TRBV19 and TRBJ1-5; a weak D match, TRBD1 (5 bases). There are 14 residues in the CDR3. V was trimmed by 5 bases and J by 1 base, leaving 9 bases between them. Germline CDR1 LNHDA, CDR2 SQIVND (reference sequence). The CDR3 spells CASSPRDSNQPQHF. The CDR3 DNA sequence: TGTGCCAGTAGTCCTCGGGACAGCAATCAGCCCCAGCATTTT. Together with reference TRBV19 and TRBJ1-5, the CDR3 gives the full variable domain: DGGITQSPKYLFRKEGQNVTLSCEQNLNHDAMYWYRQDPGQGLRLIYYSQIVNDFQKGDIAEGYSVSREKKESFPLTVTSAQKNPTAFYLCASSPRDSNQPQHFGDGTRLSIL.